These 32 T cell receptor beta chains came from one sample sequenced in a study of cytomegalovirus exposure and HLA in healthy donors. The PCR made use of 60 Vbeta and 13 Jbeta primers. Clones were read by immunoSEQ multiplex PCR, and TCRdb kept only the in-frame ones, dropping some. The data contain about 190,000 clones, around 83% of them seen just once; the ten biggest clones take up roughly 10%. The sequenced sample was PBMCs. These receptors all come from a woman aged 50 to 60 in good health and CMV-seropositive.

The chain carries TRBV4-3 and TRBJ2-1; TRBD2 agrees at 7 bases. Germline lookup yields CDR1 LGHNA and CDR2 YSLEER. The CDR3 runs 16 residues. After removal of 4 bases from V and 6 bases from J, the junction contained 12 bases not matched to a gene. The CDR3: CASSLNLGGEVNEQFF. Written as DNA, the CDR3 is TGCGCCAGCAGCCTTAATCTTGGGGGGGAAGTCAATGAGCAGTTCTTC.

This chain joins TRBV10-3 and TRBJ2-7; TRBD1 agrees at 12 bases. Unmatched junction bases numbered 1, after V lost 8 bases and J lost 2 bases. This CDR3 is built from 13 residues. Germline V gene sequence: CDR1 ENHRY, CDR2 SYGVKD. Written as DNA, the CDR3 is TGTGCCATCGGGACAGGGGGCCCCTACGAGCAGTACTTC. This encodes CAIGTGGPYEQYF.

The chain combines TRBV7-8 with TRBJ1-1; 7 bases fit TRBD1. Germline-derived CDR1 and CDR2 are SGHVS and FQNEAQ. CDR3 size: 17 residues. Trimming removed 5 bases from V and 1 base from J; junction bases left unmatched: 13. CDR3 DNA sequence: TGTGCCAGCAGCGCACCTAACAGGGGACAGCGGAACACTGAAGCTTTCTTT. Translated: CASSAPNRGQRNTEAFF.

The chain uses TRBV19 and TRBJ1-1; D uncertain. Germline V CDR1 and CDR2: LNHDA, SQIVND (reference sequence). The CDR3 length is 13 residues. The germline V and J ends were trimmed by 2 bases and 1 base, with 5 bases remaining between them. CDR3 DNA sequence: TGTGCCAGTAGTATAACATCGAACACTGAAGCTTTCTTT. Amino acid sequence: CASSITSNTEAFF.

The CDR3 DNA reads TGTGCCAGTACCGCGGGACAGACCCTTTTCGGCAATCAGCCCCAGCATTTT. Amino acid sequence: CASTAGQTLFGNQPQHF. The rearrangement links TRBV19 to TRBJ1-5; 7 bases agree with TRBD1. This CDR3 contains 17 residues. Germline V gives CDR1 LNHDA, CDR2 SQIVND (reference sequence). V shed 7 bases and J 2 bases; nucleotides not matched to a gene: 14.

This clone was detected many times. This chain connects TRBV6-4 to TRBJ2-2, with TRBD1 as a possible D gene (6 bases). Trimming stripped 3 bases from V and 4 bases from J, with 12 bases between. In germline, CDR1 is MRHNA, CDR2 SNTAGT. There are 15 residues in the CDR3. The CDR3 DNA reads TGTGCCAGCAGTGAGCGAGGGGGTAGCACCGGGGAGCTGTTTTTT. This encodes CASSERGGSTGELFF.

V and J are TRBV7-3 and TRBJ1-4, with unresolved D. The V end lost 9 bases, the J end lost 0 bases, and 20 bases lay between the germline ends. Germline V gives CDR1 SGHTA, CDR2 FQGTGA. The CDR3 runs to 17 residues. Here the CDR3 reads CARSRDRLNATNEKLFF. For the CDR3, the DNA is TGTGCCAGGAGCCGGGATCGATTAAATGCAACTAATGAAAAACTGTTTTTT.

This chain links TRBV7-3 with TRBJ2-1; 10 bases agree with TRBD2. With V trimmed by 2 bases and J by 7 bases, 5 bases remained unmatched. In germline, CDR1 is SGHTA, CDR2 FQGTGA. The CDR3 runs 15 residues. The CDR3 here is CASSLVGTSENEQFF. In DNA, the CDR3 is TGTGCCAGCAGCTTAGTTGGGACTAGCGAAAATGAGCAGTTCTTC.

V and J are TRBV27 and TRBJ1-2; weak D call: TRBD1 (5 bases). Trimming cost V 9 bases and J 5 bases, with 19 bases left between them. Germline assignment: CDR1 MNHEY and CDR2 SMNVEV (reference sequence). This CDR3 comprises 14 residues. The DNA of the CDR3 is TGTGCCAGTACCACTCCCGGGCAGGGTTATGGCTACACCTTC. Translated: CASTTPGQGYGYTF.

V usage is TRBV29-1 and J usage is TRBJ1-3; D might be TRBD1 (5 bases). Germline V gene data show CDR1 as SQVTM and CDR2 as ANQGSEA. V shed 2 bases and J shed 6 bases, with 14 bases lying between them. The CDR3 contains 14 residues. The chain's CDR3 is CSVETGSRKNTIYF. CDR3 sequence (DNA): TGCAGCGTTGAAACAGGTAGCCGAAAAAACACCATATATTTT.

The gene calls are TRBV7-2 and TRBJ1-3, with D perhaps matching TRBD1 (5 bases). Germline V gene data show CDR1 as SGHTA and CDR2 as FQGNSA. The CDR3 extends over 14 amino acids. Trimming removed 2 bases at V and 4 bases at J, with 9 bases between. The CDR3 loop is CASSLQGHGNTIYF. DNA of the CDR3: TGTGCCAGCAGCTTACAGGGCCACGGAAACACCATATATTTT.

The chain carries TRBV7-9 and TRBJ2-5, with TRBD1 matching 7 bases. The J call is in doubt because the DNA end fits TRBJ2-7 better. CDR3 size: 14 residues. Germline-derived CDR1 and CDR2 are SEHNR and FQNEAQ (reference sequence). The CDR3 loop is CASSPYRGTNEQYF. CDR3 DNA: TGTGCCAGCAGCCCGTACAGGGGAACCAACGAGCAGTACTTC.

This chain uses TRBV4-3 with TRBJ1-1, with D unresolved. The CDR3 is 14 amino acids. Germline V gene sequence: CDR1 LGHNA, CDR2 YSLEER. Trimming shortened V by 7 bases and J by 1 base, and 13 bases separated the two germline ends. The CDR3 loop is CASTFGSGNTEAFF. The DNA of the CDR3 is TGCGCCAGCACCTTCGGGTCGGGGAACACTGAAGCTTTCTTT.

This chain uses TRBV25-1 with TRBJ2-7; TRBD1 agrees at 8 bases. V lost 0 bases and J lost 4; bases outside the gene matches: 2. This CDR3 is 14 amino acids long. In germline, CDR1 is MGHDK, CDR2 SYGVNS. CDR3 coding DNA: TGTGCCAGCAGTGAATATGGACAGGGTTACGAGCAGTACTTC. This gives the protein CASSEYGQGYEQYF.

The rearrangement uses TRBV5-1 and TRBJ1-2; possibly TRBD1 for D (5 bases). This CDR3 is built from 15 residues. The germline V gene has CDR1 SGHRS and CDR2 YFSETQ. V gave up 4 bases and J gave up 4 bases, with 17 bases separating them. CDR3 DNA sequence: TGCGCCAGCAGCCTGGACGTACAGGTGTCCTATGGCTACACCTTC. Its translation: CASSLDVQVSYGYTF.

The CDR3 bases are TGTGCCAGCAGTTTTGGAACGGGAACCCTTAATGAGCAGTTCTTC. Translating it yields CASSFGTGTLNEQFF. This sequence joins TRBV28 and TRBJ2-1, with D possibly being TRBD2 (5 bases). Trimming removed 3 bases at V and 7 bases at J, with 16 bases between. The V gene's germline CDR1 is MDHEN and CDR2 SYDVKM. The CDR3 totals 15 residues.

The V call is TRBV30, the J call TRBJ1-5; D gene ambiguous. The ends were cut back, 2 bases at V and 6 bases at J, with 11 bases in the middle. Germline loops: CDR1 GTSNPN, CDR2 SVGIG (reference sequence). The CDR3 spans 13 residues. CDR3 in DNA: TGTGCCTGGAGTACAGTGGCGGGTCAGCCCCAGCATTTT. It specifies CAWSTVAGQPQHF. The variable domain in full, with the rest retrieved from reference TRBV30 and TRBJ1-5, is SQTIHQWPATLVQPVGSPLSLECTVEGTSNPNLYWYRQAAGRGLQLLFYSVGIGQISSEVPQNLSASRPQDRQFILSSKKLLLSDSGFYLCAWSTVAGQPQHFGDGTRLSIL.

On this clone: Compared with germline, one end of the junction differs, possibly owing to a read error. This chain connects TRBV6-1 to TRBJ1-6; 8 bases line up with TRBD1. Germline CDR1 reads MNHNS; CDR2 reads SASEGT. The CDR3 extends over 13 amino acids. The CDR3 coding sequence is TGTGCCGGCAGGGACAGGATGGGTTCACCCCTCCACTTT. Amino acid sequence: CAGRDRMGSPLHF.

V is TRBV11-2 and J is TRBJ1-4, with D perhaps matching TRBD1 (6 bases). The CDR3 extends over 14 amino acids. In germline, CDR1 is SGHAT, CDR2 FQNNGV. Trimming stripped 5 bases from V and 4 bases from J, with 11 bases between. The CDR3 nucleotides read TGTGCCAGCAGCCGAGGACAGATTAATGAAAAACTGTTTTTT. Amino acid sequence: CASSRGQINEKLFF.

This chain uses TRBV2 with TRBJ2-3, with 7 nucleotides matching TRBD2. This CDR3 region has 16 residues. Unmatched junction bases numbered 9, after V lost 5 bases and J lost 1 base. Germline lookup yields CDR1 SNHLY and CDR2 FYNNEI. The CDR3 sequence is CASSPPGAGGTDTQYF. The CDR3 bases are TGTGCCAGCAGTCCCCCCGGGGCGGGGGGCACAGATACGCAGTATTTT.

The rearrangement links TRBV19 to TRBJ1-4; perhaps TRBD1 as D (6 bases). The CDR3 is 17 residues long. The ends were cut back, 1 base at V and 10 bases at J, with 22 bases in the middle. Germline values: CDR1 LNHDA, CDR2 SQIVND (reference sequence). The CDR3 DNA reads TGTGCCAGTAGTATAGCGCCTCGGAGTAGGGGGTTTGGAAAACTGTTTTTT. Translated, it gives CASSIAPRSRGFGKLFF. Full variable domain (missing parts from reference TRBV19 and TRBJ1-4): DGGITQSPKYLFRKEGQNVTLSCEQNLNHDAMYWYRQDPGQGLRLIYYSQIVNDFQKGDIAEGYSVSREKKESFPLTVTSAQKNPTAFYLCASSIAPRSRGFGKLFFGSGTQLSVL.

The chain carries TRBV7-2 and TRBJ1-5; tentatively, D is TRBD1 (6 bases). V lost 5 bases and J lost 6, with 17 bases in between. The CDR3 has 15 amino acids. The germline V gene has CDR1 SGHTA and CDR2 FQGNSA. CDR3 nucleotides: TGTGCCAGCAGCCGCATAGGGACATCCTCTCAGCCCCAGCATTTT. Translated, it gives CASSRIGTSSQPQHF.

This chain joins TRBV6-5 and TRBJ2-7; TRBD1 agrees at 9 bases. Germline CDR1 reads MNHEY; CDR2 reads SVGAGI. After removal of 4 bases from V and 6 bases from J, the junction contained 10 bases not matched to a gene. This CDR3 is 15 amino acids long. In DNA, the CDR3 is TGTGCCAGCAGTTCCGGGACAGGGAACCTACCCGAGCAGTACTTC. Its translation is CASSSGTGNLPEQYF.

This clone appeared a few times. The genes are TRBV18 and TRBJ1-2; perhaps TRBD1 as D (5 bases). Germline-derived CDR1 and CDR2 are KGHSH and LQKENI. V lost 6 bases and J 6 bases, leaving 20 bases between the germline ends. The CDR3 covers 15 residues. As DNA, the CDR3 is TGTGCCAGCTCCCGGGACCGGGGGGGAGCGAATGGCTACACCTTC. It encodes CASSRDRGGANGYTF.

This clone was recorded a few times. The chain is built from TRBV4-1 and TRBJ1-1; D call uncertain. Germline CDR1 MGHRA, CDR2 YSYEKL. This CDR3 region has 13 residues. The V end lost 4 bases, the J end lost 5 bases, and 11 bases lay between the germline ends. The CDR3, as DNA: TGCGCCAGCAGCCCTCTGTATGTAACTGAAGCTTTCTTT. It yields the protein CASSPLYVTEAFF.

The chain combines TRBV28 with TRBJ1-5; D uncertain. The V end lost 2 bases, the J end lost 4 bases, and 12 bases lay between the germline ends. Germline V lookup: CDR1 MDHEN, CDR2 SYDVKM. This CDR3 region has 15 residues. CDR3 nucleotides: TGTGCCAGCAGTTTACTCGGGGTTCGGAATCAGCCCCAGCATTTT. Amino acids: CASSLLGVRNQPQHF.

The rearrangement links TRBV7-3 to TRBJ1-1, with unresolved D. The germline gives CDR1 SGHTA, CDR2 FQGTGA. Trimming shortened V by 0 bases and J by 7 bases, and 9 bases separated the two germline ends. The CDR3 consists of 13 residues. The CDR3 is CASSLTSGVEAFF. The CDR3 DNA is TGTGCCAGCAGCTTAACGAGCGGGGTTGAAGCTTTCTTT.

This clone has just one count. The chain joins TRBV25-1 to TRBJ2-2; possible D gene TRBD1, 5 bases. The CDR3 totals 14 residues. V was pared by 6 bases and J by 1 base, with 9 bases between. CDR1 is MGHDK, CDR2 SYGVNS, per germline. The CDR3 is CASRGRKNTGELFF. CDR3 coding DNA: TGTGCCAGCAGGGGGCGGAAGAACACCGGGGAGCTGTTTTTT.

V and J are TRBV27 and TRBJ2-7, with D possibly being TRBD2 (6 bases). Looked up from germline, CDR1 is MNHEY and CDR2 is SMNVEV (reference sequence). The CDR3 extends over 13 amino acids. The V and J ends lost 2 bases and 7 bases respectively, with 12 bases between them. The CDR3 loop is CASSLGGSGEQYF. In DNA, the CDR3 is TGTGCCAGCAGTTTAGGTGGGAGCGGGGAGCAGTACTTC.

The rearrangement uses TRBV19 and TRBJ2-1; 12 nucleotides agree with TRBD2. Losses at the gene ends were 5 bases for V and 11 bases for J; bases not matched to a gene: 10. This CDR3 is built from 15 residues. Germline V gene sequence: CDR1 LNHDA, CDR2 SQIVND (reference sequence). In nucleotides, the CDR3 is TGTGCCAGTAGTCTCCCCGGGACTAGCGGGCGAAAGCAGTTCTTC. Its protein product is CASSLPGTSGRKQFF.

V and J are TRBV6-1 and TRBJ2-2; D not resolved. The V gene lost 1 base and the J gene lost 1 base, with 4 bases spanning the gap. CDR3 length: 14 residues. CDR1 is MNHNS, CDR2 SASEGT, per germline. The CDR3 DNA is TGTGCCAGCAGTGAAGGCAGGAACACCGGGGAGCTGTTTTTT. Translated, it gives CASSEGRNTGELFF.

The V and J genes are TRBV9 and TRBJ2-7; weak D call: TRBD1 (6 bases). V lost 0 bases and J lost 5, with 12 bases in between. Germline lookup yields CDR1 SGDLS and CDR2 YYNGEE. The CDR3 length is 14 residues. CDR3 sequence reads: CASSVAGRGNEQYF. CDR3 DNA sequence: TGTGCCAGCAGCGTAGCGGGCAGGGGCAACGAGCAGTACTTC.